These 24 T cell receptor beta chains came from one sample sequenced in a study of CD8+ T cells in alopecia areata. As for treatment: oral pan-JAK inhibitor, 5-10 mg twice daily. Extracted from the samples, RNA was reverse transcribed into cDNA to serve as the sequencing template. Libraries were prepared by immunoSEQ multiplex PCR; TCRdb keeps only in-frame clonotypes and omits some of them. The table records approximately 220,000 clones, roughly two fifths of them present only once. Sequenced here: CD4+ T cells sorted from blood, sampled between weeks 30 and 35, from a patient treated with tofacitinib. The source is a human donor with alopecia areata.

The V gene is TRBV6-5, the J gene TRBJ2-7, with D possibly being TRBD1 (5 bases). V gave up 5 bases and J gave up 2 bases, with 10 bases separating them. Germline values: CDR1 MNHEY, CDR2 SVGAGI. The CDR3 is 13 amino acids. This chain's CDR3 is CASSQDNAYEQYF. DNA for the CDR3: TGTGCCAGCAGTCAGGACAATGCCTACGAGCAGTACTTC.

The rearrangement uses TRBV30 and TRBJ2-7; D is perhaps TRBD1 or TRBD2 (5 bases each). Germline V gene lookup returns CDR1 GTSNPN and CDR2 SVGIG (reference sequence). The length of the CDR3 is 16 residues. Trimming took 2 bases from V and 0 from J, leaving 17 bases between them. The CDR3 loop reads CAWSINWGTSSYEQYF. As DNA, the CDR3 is TGTGCCTGGAGTATCAATTGGGGGACGAGCTCCTACGAGCAGTACTTC.

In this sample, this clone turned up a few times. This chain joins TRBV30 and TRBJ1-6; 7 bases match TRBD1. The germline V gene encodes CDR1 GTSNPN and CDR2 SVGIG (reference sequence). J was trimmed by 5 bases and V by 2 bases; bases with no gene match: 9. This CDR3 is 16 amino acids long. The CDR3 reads CAWSPRDSRHNSPLHF. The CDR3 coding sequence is TGTGCCTGGAGTCCTCGGGACAGCCGACATAATTCACCCCTCCACTTT.

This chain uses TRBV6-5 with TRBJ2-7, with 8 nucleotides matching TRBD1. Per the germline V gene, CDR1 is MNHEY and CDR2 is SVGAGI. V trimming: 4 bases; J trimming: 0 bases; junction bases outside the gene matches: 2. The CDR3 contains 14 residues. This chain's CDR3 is CASSSDRGSYEQYF. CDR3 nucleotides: TGTGCCAGCAGTTCTGACAGGGGCTCCTACGAGCAGTACTTC.

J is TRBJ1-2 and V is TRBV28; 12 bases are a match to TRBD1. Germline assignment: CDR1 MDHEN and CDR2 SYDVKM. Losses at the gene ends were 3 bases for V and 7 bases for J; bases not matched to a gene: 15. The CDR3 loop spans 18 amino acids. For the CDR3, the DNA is TGTGCCAGCAGTTTTGGGTTAGCGGGACAGGGGGCGCGTACTGGCTACACCTTC. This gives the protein CASSFGLAGQGARTGYTF.

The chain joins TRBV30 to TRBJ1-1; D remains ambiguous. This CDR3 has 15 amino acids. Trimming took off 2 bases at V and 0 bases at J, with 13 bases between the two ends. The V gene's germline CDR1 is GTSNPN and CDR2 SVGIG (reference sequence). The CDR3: CAWSNRIYMNTEAFF. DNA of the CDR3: TGTGCCTGGAGTAACAGAATATACATGAACACTGAAGCTTTCTTT.

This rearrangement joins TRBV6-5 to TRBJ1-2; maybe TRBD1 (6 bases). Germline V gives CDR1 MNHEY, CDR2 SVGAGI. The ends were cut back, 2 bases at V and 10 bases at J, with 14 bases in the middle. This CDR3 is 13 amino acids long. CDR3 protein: CASSYGSDSLYTF. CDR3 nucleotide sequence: TGTGCCAGCAGTTACGGGTCGGACAGCCTCTACACCTTC.

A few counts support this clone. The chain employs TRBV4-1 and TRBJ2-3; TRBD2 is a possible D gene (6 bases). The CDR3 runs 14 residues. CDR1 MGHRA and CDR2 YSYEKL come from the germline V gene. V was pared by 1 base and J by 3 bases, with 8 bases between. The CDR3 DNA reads TGCGCCAGCAGCCAAGCAAGCGGGACAGATACGCAGTATTTT. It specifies CASSQASGTDTQYF.

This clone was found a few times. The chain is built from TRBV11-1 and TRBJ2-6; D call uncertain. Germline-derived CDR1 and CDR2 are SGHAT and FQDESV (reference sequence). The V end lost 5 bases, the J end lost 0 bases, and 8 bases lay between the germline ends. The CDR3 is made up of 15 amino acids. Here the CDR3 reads CASSQFNSGANVLTF. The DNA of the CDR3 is TGTGCCAGCAGCCAATTCAACTCTGGGGCCAACGTCCTGACTTTC.

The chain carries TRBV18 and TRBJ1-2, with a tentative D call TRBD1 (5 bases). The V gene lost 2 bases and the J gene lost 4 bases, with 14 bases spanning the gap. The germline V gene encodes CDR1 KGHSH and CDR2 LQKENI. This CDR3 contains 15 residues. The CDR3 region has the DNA TGTGCCAGCTCACCAACAGACCGGGGGGTCTATGGCTACACCTTC. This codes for CASSPTDRGVYGYTF.

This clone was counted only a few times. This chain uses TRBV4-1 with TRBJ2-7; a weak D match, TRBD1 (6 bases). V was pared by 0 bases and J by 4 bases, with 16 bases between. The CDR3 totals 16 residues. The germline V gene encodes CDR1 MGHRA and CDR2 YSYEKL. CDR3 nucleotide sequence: TGCGCCAGCAGCCAAGATTCTTCAGGGGTGGGGTACGAGCAGTACTTC. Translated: CASSQDSSGVGYEQYF.

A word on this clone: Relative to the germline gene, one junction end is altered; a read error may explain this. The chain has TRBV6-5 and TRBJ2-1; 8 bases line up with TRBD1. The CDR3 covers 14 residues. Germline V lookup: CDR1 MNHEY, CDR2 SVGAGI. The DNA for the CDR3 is TGTGCCAGCAGTTACCCCGGGTTGACAGGGGAGCGGTTCTTC. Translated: CASSYPGLTGERFF.

Written as DNA, the CDR3 is TGCAGCGTTGAATCAGGGCGCCCTGAAAAACTGTTTTTT. Residues: CSVESGRPEKLFF. The chain has TRBV29-1 and TRBJ1-4; a weak D match, TRBD1 (5 bases). The length of the CDR3 is 13 residues. Per germline, CDR1 SQVTM and CDR2 ANQGSEA. V lost 2 bases to trimming and J lost 7 bases, with 11 bases between them.

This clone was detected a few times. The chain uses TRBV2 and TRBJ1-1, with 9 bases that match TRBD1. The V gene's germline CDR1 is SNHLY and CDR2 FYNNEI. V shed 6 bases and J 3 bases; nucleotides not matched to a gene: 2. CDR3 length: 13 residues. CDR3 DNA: TGTGCCAGCAGGGGACAGGGCTACACTGAAGCTTTCTTT. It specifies CASRGQGYTEAFF.

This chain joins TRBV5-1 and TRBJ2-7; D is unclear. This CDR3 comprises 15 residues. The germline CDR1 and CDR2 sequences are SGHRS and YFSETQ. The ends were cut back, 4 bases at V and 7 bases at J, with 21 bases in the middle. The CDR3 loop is CASSPGVAPPREQYF. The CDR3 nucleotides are TGCGCCAGCAGCCCTGGGGTGGCCCCTCCAAGGGAGCAGTACTTC.

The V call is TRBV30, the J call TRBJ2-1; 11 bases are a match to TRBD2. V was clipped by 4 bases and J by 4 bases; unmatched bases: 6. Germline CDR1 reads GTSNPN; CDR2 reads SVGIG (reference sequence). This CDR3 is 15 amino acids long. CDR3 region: CAWTLGTSGYNEQFF. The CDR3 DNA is TGTGCCTGGACCCTCGGGACTAGCGGTTACAATGAGCAGTTCTTC. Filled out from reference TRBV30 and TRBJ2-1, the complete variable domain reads SQTIHQWPATLVQPVGSPLSLECTVEGTSNPNLYWYRQAAGRGLQLLFYSVGIGQISSEVPQNLSASRPQDRQFILSSKKLLLSDSGFYLCAWTLGTSGYNEQFFGPGTRLTVL.

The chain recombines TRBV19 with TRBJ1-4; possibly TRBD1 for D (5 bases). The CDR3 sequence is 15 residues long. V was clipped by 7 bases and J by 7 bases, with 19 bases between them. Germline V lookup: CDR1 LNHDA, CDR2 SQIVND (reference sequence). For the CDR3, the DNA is TGTGCCAGTACTACTCGGAGGCAGGGACGTGAAAAACTGTTTTTT. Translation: CASTTRRQGREKLFF.

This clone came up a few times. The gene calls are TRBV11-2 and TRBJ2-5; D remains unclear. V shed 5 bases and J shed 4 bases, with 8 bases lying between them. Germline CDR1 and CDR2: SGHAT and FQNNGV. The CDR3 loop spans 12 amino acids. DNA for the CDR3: TGTGCCAGCAGCCGAAACAGAGAGACCCAGTACTTC. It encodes CASSRNRETQYF.

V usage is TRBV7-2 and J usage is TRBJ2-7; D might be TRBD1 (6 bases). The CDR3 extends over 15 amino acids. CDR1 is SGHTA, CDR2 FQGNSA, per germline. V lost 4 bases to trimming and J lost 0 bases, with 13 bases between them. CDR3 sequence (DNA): TGTGCCAGCAGCTCGGACAGTTCCCGCTCCTACGAGCAGTACTTC. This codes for CASSSDSSRSYEQYF.

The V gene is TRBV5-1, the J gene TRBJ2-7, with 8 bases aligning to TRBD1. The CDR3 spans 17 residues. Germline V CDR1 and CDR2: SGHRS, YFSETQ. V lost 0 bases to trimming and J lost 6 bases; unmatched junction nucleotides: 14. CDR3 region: CASSLDGTGDLRGEQYF. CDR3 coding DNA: TGCGCCAGCAGCTTGGACGGGACAGGTGACCTGCGTGGCGAGCAGTACTTC.

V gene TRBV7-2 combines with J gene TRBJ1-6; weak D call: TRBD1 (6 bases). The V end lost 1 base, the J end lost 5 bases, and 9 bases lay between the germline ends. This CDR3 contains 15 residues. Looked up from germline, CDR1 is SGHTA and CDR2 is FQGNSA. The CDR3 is CASSLVGDNNSPLHF. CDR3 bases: TGTGCCAGCAGCTTAGTTGGGGACAATAATTCACCCCTCCACTTT.

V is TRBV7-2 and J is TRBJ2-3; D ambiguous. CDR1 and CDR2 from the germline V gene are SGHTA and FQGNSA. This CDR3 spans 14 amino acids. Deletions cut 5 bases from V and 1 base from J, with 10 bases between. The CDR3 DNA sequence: TGTGCCAGCAGCGCGACAATCCGCACAGATACGCAGTATTTT. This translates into CASSATIRTDTQYF.

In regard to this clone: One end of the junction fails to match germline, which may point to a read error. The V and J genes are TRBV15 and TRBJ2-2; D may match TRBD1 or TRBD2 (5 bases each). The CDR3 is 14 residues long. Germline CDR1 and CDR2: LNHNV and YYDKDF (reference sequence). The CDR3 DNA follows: TGTGCCACCAACAGAGGGGCGGGCACCGGGGAGCTGTTTTTT. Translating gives CATNRGAGTGELFF.

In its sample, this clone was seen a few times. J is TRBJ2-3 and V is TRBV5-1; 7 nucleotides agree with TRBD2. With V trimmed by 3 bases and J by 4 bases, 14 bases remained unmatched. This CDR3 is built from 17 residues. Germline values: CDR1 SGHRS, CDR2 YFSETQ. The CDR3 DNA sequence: TGCGCCAGCAGCTATGAAAAGACTAGCCGTCCTGCAGATACGCAGTATTTT. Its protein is CASSYEKTSRPADTQYF. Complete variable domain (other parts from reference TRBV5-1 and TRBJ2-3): KAGVTQTPRYLIKTRGQQVTLSCSPISGHRSVSWYQQTPGQGLQFLFEYFSETQRNKGNFPGRFSGRQFSNSRSEMNVSTLELGDSALYLCASSYEKTSRPADTQYFGPGTRLTVL.